These T cell receptor beta chains were read from a single sample in a study of blood T cell repertoires in COVID-19. Some clones are missing from TCRdb's copy, which holds only in-frame ones; the method was immunoSEQ multiplex PCR. Altogether approximately 88,000 clones are present, 80% being singletons, with the ten largest covering less than 20%. Sequencing used peripheral blood. The receptor source for this set is a woman of 80 years or more with acute or convalescent COVID-19. Both conserved end residues are part of each CDR3. A D gene is named only where the DNA matches it firmly. Clone size is not always given. Where it is, it says once, few, many or a class for expanded clones.

len: 14
v_gene: TRBV3-1/TRBV3-2
j_gene: TRBJ1-6
d_gene: NA
abundance: NA
CDR3nt: TGTGCCAGCAGCCGGGCCGGGGGTGCTTCACCCCTCCACTTT
CDR3aa: CASSRAGGASPLHF

len: 18
v_gene: TRBV5-1
j_gene: TRBJ1-4
d_gene: TRBD1
abundance: NA
CDR3nt: TGCGCCAGCAGCGCATTCCGGGACAGGGGGCTCGGAAAAGAAAAACTGTTTTTT
CDR3aa: CASSAFRDRGLGKEKLFF

len: 14
v_gene: TRBV7-9
j_gene: TRBJ2-5
d_gene: TRBD2
abundance: NA
CDR3nt: TGTGCCAGCAGCTTCGCCGGGACTACAGAGACCCAGTACTTC
CDR3aa: CASSFAGTTETQYF

len: 14
v_gene: TRBV7-9
j_gene: TRBJ1-2
d_gene: NA
abundance: NA
CDR3nt: TGTGCCAGCAGCTTAGAAGTGCCGGGACTTGGCTACACCTTC
CDR3aa: CASSLEVPGLGYTF

len: 13
v_gene: TRBV5-1
j_gene: TRBJ2-3
d_gene: NA
abundance: NA
CDR3nt: TGCGCCAGCCGTCCCTTGGGGGGAGATACGCAGTATTTT
CDR3aa: CASRPLGGDTQYF

len: 17
v_gene: TRBV13
j_gene: TRBJ1-6
d_gene: TRBD1
abundance: NA
CDR3nt: TGTGCCAGCAGCTTTCGTGGTTTGGACAGGGGTAATTCACCCCTCCACTTT
CDR3aa: CASSFRGLDRGNSPLHF

len: 19
v_gene: TRBV11-3
j_gene: TRBJ2-1
d_gene: TRBD2
abundance: NA
CDR3nt: TGTGCCAGCAGTCTTAGGGGTGGGACTAGCGGGGGAACCTACAATGAGCAGTTCTTC
CDR3aa: CASSLRGGTSGGTYNEQFF

len: 15
v_gene: TRBV6-5
j_gene: TRBJ2-3
d_gene: NA
abundance: NA
CDR3nt: TGTGCCAGCAGGTTGGGGCGGGGAAGCACAGATACGCAGTATTTT
CDR3aa: CASRLGRGSTDTQYF

len: 18
v_gene: TRBV11-3
j_gene: TRBJ2-4
d_gene: TRBD2
abundance: NA
CDR3nt: TGTGCCAGCAGCTTAGGATCCCTAGCGGGGTCGCAATCGGACATTCAGTACTTC
CDR3aa: CASSLGSLAGSQSDIQYF

len: 14
v_gene: TRBV5-1
j_gene: TRBJ2-5
d_gene: NA
abundance: NA
CDR3nt: TGCGCCAGCAGCTTGGGTGGTACAGGCGAGACCCAGTACTTC
CDR3aa: CASSLGGTGETQYF

len: 15
v_gene: TRBV4-1
j_gene: TRBJ2-2
d_gene: NA
abundance: NA
CDR3nt: TGCGCCAGCAGAGAACAGGGAATGAACACCGGGGAGCTGTTTTTT
CDR3aa: CASREQGMNTGELFF

len: 15
v_gene: TRBV5-6
j_gene: TRBJ1-1
d_gene: NA
abundance: NA
CDR3nt: TGTGCCAGCAGCTTGGCGGGGGGACGGAACACTGAAGCTTTCTTT
CDR3aa: CASSLAGGRNTEAFF

len: 16
v_gene: TRBV19
j_gene: TRBJ2-5
d_gene: TRBD2
abundance: NA
CDR3nt: TGTGCCAGTAGTAAAGGGACTAGCTGGGTCCAAGAGACCCAGTACTTC
CDR3aa: CASSKGTSWVQETQYF

len: 20
v_gene: TRBV3-1/TRBV3-2
j_gene: TRBJ2-2
d_gene: TRBD2
abundance: NA
CDR3nt: TGTGCCAGCAGCAAATACCGCACTAGCGGGAGTGGGGCGAACACCGGGGAGCTGTTTTTT
CDR3aa: CASSKYRTSGSGANTGELFF

len: 16
v_gene: TRBV4-2
j_gene: TRBJ2-5
d_gene: TRBD2
abundance: once
CDR3nt: TGTGCCAGCAGCCAAGGGATAGCGGGGGGGGAGGAGACCCAGTACTTC
CDR3aa: CASSQGIAGGEETQYF

len: 13
v_gene: TRBV19
j_gene: TRBJ1-1
d_gene: TRBD1
abundance: few
CDR3nt: TGTGCCAGCAGGGGGCAAGGAGCCACTGAAGCTTTCTTT
CDR3aa: CASRGQGATEAFF

len: 15
v_gene: TRBV18
j_gene: TRBJ2-3
d_gene: NA
abundance: NA
CDR3nt: TGTGCCAGCTCACCCGAGGGGACTGCCACAGATACGCAGTATTTT
CDR3aa: CASSPEGTATDTQYF

len: 13
v_gene: TRBV7-9
j_gene: TRBJ1-1
d_gene: NA
abundance: NA
CDR3nt: TGTGCCAGCAGCCATACACAGGGAACTGAAGCTTTCTTT
CDR3aa: CASSHTQGTEAFF

len: 13
v_gene: TRBV20-1
j_gene: TRBJ2-1
d_gene: NA
abundance: NA
CDR3nt: TGCAGTGCTAGTCCGGAGCCATACAATGAGCAGTTCTTC
CDR3aa: CSASPEPYNEQFF

len: 15
v_gene: TRBV9
j_gene: TRBJ2-1
d_gene: TRBD2
abundance: NA
CDR3nt: TGTGCCAGCAGCGTGACGAGCGGGAGAAACAATGAGCAGTTCTTC
CDR3aa: CASSVTSGRNNEQFF

len: 13
v_gene: TRBV11-2
j_gene: TRBJ2-1
d_gene: TRBD1
abundance: NA
CDR3nt: TGTGCCAGCAGCTGGACAGGGTACAATGAGCAGTTCTTC
CDR3aa: CASSWTGYNEQFF

len: 13
v_gene: TRBV12-3/TRBV12-4
j_gene: TRBJ1-1
d_gene: NA
abundance: NA
CDR3nt: TGTGCCAGCAGTTTTTACAGGGACACTGAAGCTTTCTTT
CDR3aa: CASSFYRDTEAFF

len: 14
v_gene: TRBV24-1
j_gene: TRBJ2-2
d_gene: TRBD1
abundance: NA
CDR3nt: TGTGCCACCAGTGGGACAGGGGTTAACGGGGAGCTGTTTTTT
CDR3aa: CATSGTGVNGELFF

len: 12
v_gene: TRBV24-1
j_gene: TRBJ2-2
d_gene: NA
abundance: NA
CDR3nt: TGTGCCACCAGTGAGCGCACCGGGGAGCTGTTTTTT
CDR3aa: CATSERTGELFF

len: 15
v_gene: TRBV6-5
j_gene: TRBJ1-4
d_gene: NA
abundance: once
CDR3nt: TGTGCCAGCAGTTACTATGGCACCGCTAATGAAAAACTGTTTTTT
CDR3aa: CASSYYGTANEKLFF